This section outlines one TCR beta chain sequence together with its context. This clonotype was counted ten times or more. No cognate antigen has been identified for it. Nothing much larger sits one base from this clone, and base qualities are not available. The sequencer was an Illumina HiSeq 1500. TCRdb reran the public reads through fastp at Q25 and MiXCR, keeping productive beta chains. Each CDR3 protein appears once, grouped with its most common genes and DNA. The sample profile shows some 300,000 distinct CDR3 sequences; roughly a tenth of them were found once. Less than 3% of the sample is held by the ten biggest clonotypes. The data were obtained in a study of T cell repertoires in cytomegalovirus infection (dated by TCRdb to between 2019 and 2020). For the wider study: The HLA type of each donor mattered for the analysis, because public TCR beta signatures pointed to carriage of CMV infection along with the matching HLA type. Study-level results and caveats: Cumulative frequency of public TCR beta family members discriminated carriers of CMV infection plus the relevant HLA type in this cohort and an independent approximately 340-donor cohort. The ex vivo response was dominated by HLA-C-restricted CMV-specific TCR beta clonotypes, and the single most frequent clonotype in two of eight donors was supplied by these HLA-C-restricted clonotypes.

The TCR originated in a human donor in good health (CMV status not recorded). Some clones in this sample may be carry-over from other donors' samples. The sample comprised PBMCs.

The CDR3 protein is CASSLVSRLVTDTQYF. The sequenced DNA: TGTGCCAGCAGCTTAGTGAGCCGACTAGTGACAGATACGCAGTATTTT. The chain employs TRBV7-2 and TRBJ2-3; 6 matching bases give a weak D call of TRBD2. Sequences SGHTA (CDR1) and FQGNSA (CDR2) are obtained from the germline V gene. Trimming removed 1 base from V and 3 bases from J, leaving 14 bases between the germline ends. From the cysteine through the phenylalanine, the CDR3 covers 16 amino acids. Just the 48-base CDR3 DNA is kept, in frame starting at base 1.